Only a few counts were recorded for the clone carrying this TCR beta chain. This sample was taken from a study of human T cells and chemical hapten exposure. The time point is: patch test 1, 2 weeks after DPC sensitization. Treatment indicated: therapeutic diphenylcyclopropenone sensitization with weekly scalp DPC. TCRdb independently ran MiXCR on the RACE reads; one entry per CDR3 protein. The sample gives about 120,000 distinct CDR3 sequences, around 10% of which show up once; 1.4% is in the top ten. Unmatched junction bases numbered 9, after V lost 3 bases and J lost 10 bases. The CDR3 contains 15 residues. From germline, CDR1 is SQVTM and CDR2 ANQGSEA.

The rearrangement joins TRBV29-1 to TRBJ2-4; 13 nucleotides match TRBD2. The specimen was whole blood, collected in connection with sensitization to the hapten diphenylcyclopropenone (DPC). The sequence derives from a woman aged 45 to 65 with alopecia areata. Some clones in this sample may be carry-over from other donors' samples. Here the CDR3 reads CSVDRLAGGEGIQYF. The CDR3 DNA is TGCAGCGTTGATCGACTAGCGGGAGGAGAAGGGATTCAGTACTTC.